A single sample is the source of the 11 T cell receptor beta chains below, sequenced in a study of cytomegalovirus exposure and HLA in healthy donors. The PCR was carried out with 60 Vbeta primers and 13 Jbeta primers. Measured with immunoSEQ multiplex PCR; TCRdb has only the in-frame clones, and not every one. The sample has a few hundred thousand clones; about 90% are singletons. The sequencing input was PBMCs. These TCRs come from a woman under 30 in good health and CMV-seronegative.

The chain couples TRBV29-1 to TRBJ2-2; D is possibly TRBD1 (6 bases). With 4 bases removed from V and 5 bases from J, the gap between germline ends came to 14 bases. The CDR3 loop spans 14 amino acids. The germline V gene has CDR1 SQVTM and CDR2 ANQGSEA. CDR3 region: CSVAANRETGELFF. As DNA, the CDR3 is TGCAGCGTTGCCGCCAACAGGGAAACCGGGGAGCTGTTTTTT.

The chain recombines TRBV12-5 with TRBJ2-2; 8 bases are shared with TRBD2. The CDR3 is 15 amino acids. Trimming at V came to 2 bases and at J to 6 bases, leaving 5 bases not matched to a gene. Germline-derived CDR1 and CDR2 are LGHNT and FRNRAP. CDR3 loop: CASGLTGGGSGELFF. DNA for the CDR3: TGTGCTAGTGGTTTGACCGGGGGGGGGTCCGGGGAGCTGTTTTTT.

The gene calls are TRBV9 and TRBJ1-2; TRBD1 matches at 8 bases. The trim removed 3 bases at V and 2 bases at J, leaving 6 bases unmatched. The CDR3 has 15 amino acids. Germline values: CDR1 SGDLS, CDR2 YYNGEE. CDR3 protein: CASSGASGGNYGYTF. The CDR3 region has the DNA TGTGCCAGCAGCGGTGCCTCAGGGGGCAACTATGGCTACACCTTC.

The gene calls are TRBV6-6 and TRBJ1-2; 12 bases align to TRBD1. The germline gives CDR1 MNHNY, CDR2 SVGAGI (reference sequence). The CDR3 is 14 amino acids. J gave up 4 bases and V 6 bases, and 3 bases lay outside the gene matches. CDR3 loop: CASRRDRGPYGYTF. In nucleotides, the CDR3 is TGTGCCAGCAGACGGGACAGGGGGCCCTATGGCTACACCTTC.

The V gene is TRBV5-1, the J gene TRBJ2-2; 11 nucleotides agree with TRBD2. The CDR3 runs to 16 residues. With V trimmed by 2 bases and J by 4 bases, 4 bases remained unmatched. Per germline, CDR1 SGHRS and CDR2 YFSETQ. The CDR3 DNA sequence: TGCGCCAGCAGCTTTCTAGCGGGGGGCCGCACCGGGGAGCTGTTTTTT. Translating gives CASSFLAGGRTGELFF.

The chain carries TRBV18 and TRBJ2-1; the match to TRBD2 covers 10 bases. The CDR3 totals 17 residues. The germline gives CDR1 KGHSH, CDR2 LQKENI. J gave up 7 bases and V 3 bases, and 12 bases lay outside the gene matches. The CDR3 is CASSPDILAGTENEQFF. In DNA form, the CDR3 reads TGTGCCAGCTCACCCGATATACTAGCGGGGACTGAGAATGAGCAGTTCTTC.

V gene TRBV2 combines with J gene TRBJ1-1, with 9 bases lining up with TRBD1. CDR3 size: 13 residues. Trimming cost V 6 bases and J 5 bases; bases outside gene matches: 4. The V gene's germline CDR1 is SNHLY and CDR2 FYNNEI. The CDR3 loop is CASRGTGMTEAFF. CDR3 DNA sequence: TGTGCCAGCAGGGGGACAGGGATGACTGAAGCTTTCTTT. Supplemented by reference TRBV2 and TRBJ1-1, the full variable domain reads EPEVTQTPSHQVTQMGQEVILRCVPISNHLYFYWYRQILGQKVEFLVSFYNNEISEKSEIFDDQFSVERPDGSNFTLKIRSTKLEDSAMYFCASRGTGMTEAFFGQGTRLTVV.

The chain employs TRBV5-6 and TRBJ1-2; 7 bases are a match to TRBD1. The germline V gene has CDR1 SGHDT and CDR2 YYEEEE. CDR3 length: 15 residues. J lost 6 bases, V lost 2 bases, and 10 bases had no gene match. As DNA, the CDR3 is TGTGCCAGCAGCTTTTACGCCGGGACAGAAAATGGCTACACCTTC. Its translation is CASSFYAGTENGYTF.

The chain is built from TRBV18 and TRBJ1-5; 12 bases are a match to TRBD1. Germline lookup yields CDR1 KGHSH and CDR2 LQKENI. This CDR3 has 15 residues. Unmatched junction bases numbered 5, after V lost 4 bases and J lost 7 bases. As DNA, the CDR3 is TGTGCCAGCTCACTGGGACAGGGGGCGGACCAGCCCCAGCATTTT. This encodes CASSLGQGADQPQHF.

This rearrangement joins TRBV6-1 to TRBJ1-6, with D possibly matching TRBD1 (5 bases). V lost 8 bases and J lost 7, with 15 bases in between. CDR1 is MNHNS and CDR2 is SASEGT in the germline V gene. CDR3 length equals 14 residues. DNA for the CDR3: TGTGCCAGCCTTAGACAGCACTCGAATTCACCCCTCCACTTT. It encodes CASLRQHSNSPLHF.

The chain couples TRBV11-2 to TRBJ2-5, with D perhaps TRBD1 (6 bases). The CDR3 has 14 amino acids. The germline V gene has CDR1 SGHAT and CDR2 FQNNGV. The V gene lost 7 bases and the J gene lost 3 bases, with 15 bases spanning the gap. DNA of the CDR3: TGTGCCAGCACCCCGAATTACAGGGAAGAGACCCAGTACTTC. Its translation is CASTPNYREETQYF.